This T cell receptor (beta chain) was retrieved from a study of T-cell memory formation after mild COVID-19. TCRdb redid the calling of the 5' RACE reads with MiXCR, one entry per CDR3 protein. The repertoire includes about 340,000 distinct CDR3 sequences, 15% to 20% of them detected once, and about a fifth sits in the top ten. This clonotype has only a few counts. Sequencing was performed on PBMCs or a T cell subset sorted from them (not recorded which). This TCR came from a man aged 18-30 years who had mild COVID-19 (a few samples of this study predate the infection). Cell type and time point are not known.

CDR3 amino acids: CASSELEVKNIQYF. The CDR3, as DNA: TGTGCCAGCAGTGAATTGGAGGTCAAAAACATTCAGTACTTC. This chain connects TRBV2 to TRBJ2-4, with a weak D call TRBD2 (5 bases). Trimming shortened V by 2 bases and J by 3 bases, and 8 bases separated the two germline ends. The CDR3 is 14 amino acids. Germline lookup yields CDR1 SNHLY and CDR2 FYNNEI.